Following are 19 T cell receptor beta chains from one sample sequenced in a study of T-cell reconstitution after alpha-beta-depleted transplantation in children. Unique molecular identifiers were used in preparing the TCRbeta library. Using its own MiXCR run on the PCR reads, TCRdb lists one record per CDR3 protein. This table holds about 110,000 distinct CDR3 sequences, around 6.4% found once. Here the sequenced sample was PBMCs, mostly from graft donor cells, taken 360 days after TCRalphabeta/CD19-depleted stem cell transplant. Receptors originate from a male patient aged 2-15 years who had a stem cell transplant for acute lymphoblastic leukemia, so the T cells may come from the graft donor.

This clonotype showed up many times. The V gene is TRBV7-8, the J gene TRBJ2-1; TRBD2 agrees at 10 bases. The CDR3 is 17 amino acids. Losses at the gene ends were 5 bases for V and 0 bases for J; bases not matched to a gene: 7. Germline V gene data show CDR1 as SGHVS and CDR2 as FQNEAQ. CDR3 coding DNA: TGTGCCAGCAGCCCTTATAGCGGGAGGAGCTCCTACAATGAGCAGTTCTTC. As protein: CASSPYSGRSSYNEQFF.

V usage is TRBV4-3 and J usage is TRBJ2-1; no firm D call. The length of the CDR3 is 14 residues. Germline CDR1 LGHNA, CDR2 YSLEER. V was trimmed by 2 bases and J by 1 base, leaving 6 bases between them. This CDR3 reads CASSQFASYNEQFF. Written as DNA, the CDR3 is TGCGCCAGCAGCCAATTTGCATCCTACAATGAGCAGTTCTTC.

The chain carries TRBV20-1 and TRBJ2-7; tentative D call: TRBD1 (7 bases). Germline CDR1 is DFQATT and CDR2 is SNEGSKA (reference sequence). This CDR3 is 14 amino acids long. Trimming shortened V by 0 bases and J by 2 bases, and 11 bases separated the two germline ends. This CDR3 is CSARDRGDPYEQYF. CDR3 nucleotide sequence: TGCAGTGCTAGAGACAGGGGGGATCCCTACGAGCAGTACTTC.

This clonotype has a count of ten or more. V gene TRBV9 combines with J gene TRBJ2-7; 8 bases agree with TRBD1. V was pared by 7 bases and J by 3 bases, with 0 bases of the junction left unmatched. The CDR3 totals 11 residues. Germline-derived CDR1 and CDR2 are SGDLS and YYNGEE. Written as DNA, the CDR3 is TGTGCCAGCGGGACAGGCTACGAGCAGTACTTC. It is translated as CASGTGYEQYF.

There are a few counts of this clonotype. This chain joins TRBV6-2 or TRBV6-3 and TRBJ2-7; weak D call: TRBD1 (7 bases). Germline lookup yields CDR1 MNHEY and CDR2 SVGEGT. This CDR3 comprises 13 residues. V was shortened by 10 bases and J by 1 base, with 14 bases between the two germline ends. The CDR3 DNA reads as TGTGCCATTTCAGGGGGGAGATCCTACGAGCAGTACTTC. Its translation is CAISGGRSYEQYF.

This clonotype has a handful of counts. This rearrangement joins TRBV27 to TRBJ2-7; TRBD2 aligns across 11 bases. V was clipped by 0 bases and J by 2 bases; unmatched bases: 0. Per the germline V gene, CDR1 is MNHEY and CDR2 is SMNVEV (reference sequence). The CDR3 runs 15 residues. In DNA, the CDR3 is TGTGCCAGCAGTTTATCGACTAGCGGGGCCTACGAGCAGTACTTC. The encoded protein is CASSLSTSGAYEQYF.

The table lists this clonotype with many counts. The V call is TRBV6-1, the J call TRBJ1-5; TRBD1 matches at 8 bases. Germline CDR1 is MNHNS and CDR2 is SASEGT. The junction had 14 bases not matched to a gene; V was cut back by 1 base and J by 6 bases. This CDR3 is built from 18 residues. Here the CDR3 reads CASSEGGAWPGGRQPQHF. The CDR3 region has the DNA TGTGCCAGCAGTGAAGGGGGTGCATGGCCAGGGGGCCGTCAGCCCCAGCATTTT.

There are a few counts of this clonotype. This chain joins TRBV7-2 and TRBJ2-3, with a possible D match to TRBD2 (5 bases). This CDR3 contains 16 residues. The V gene's germline CDR1 is SGHTA and CDR2 FQGNSA. The germline V and J ends were trimmed by 3 bases and 5 bases, with 18 bases remaining between them. CDR3 amino acids: CASSLGALWAVDTQYF. The CDR3 DNA reads as TGTGCCAGCAGCTTGGGAGCGCTCTGGGCCGTAGATACGCAGTATTTT.

Of note for this clonotype: A much larger clone lies one base from this, so it may be a read error. The chain combines TRBV5-1 with TRBJ2-7, with D hard to call. CDR3 length equals 17 residues. Germline V lookup: CDR1 SGHRS, CDR2 YFSETQ. V was cut by 0 bases and J by 0 bases, with 16 bases left in between. The CDR3 DNA follows: TGCGCCAGCAGCTTGGCCCCGCCGGGCCCCAGCTCCTACGAGCAGTACTTC. This sequence encodes CASSLAPPGPSSYEQYF.

This clonotype was detected a few times. The gene calls are TRBV25-1 and TRBJ1-2; 11 bases align to TRBD1. The germline CDR1 and CDR2 sequences are MGHDK and SYGVNS. CDR3 length: 16 amino acids. The junction had 6 bases not matched to a gene; V was cut back by 4 bases and J by 2 bases. CDR3 nucleotides: TGTGCCAGCAGTGTAGACGGGGACAGGGGGAACTATGGCTACACCTTC. It codes for CASSVDGDRGNYGYTF.

A few counts support this clonotype. The chain employs TRBV6-5 and TRBJ1-2, with 9 bases matching TRBD1. Germline V lookup: CDR1 MNHEY, CDR2 SVGAGI. Trimming cost V 2 bases and J 2 bases; bases outside gene matches: 3. The CDR3 loop spans 15 amino acids. Here the CDR3 reads CASSYGDRANYGYTF. The CDR3 region has the DNA TGTGCCAGCAGTTACGGGGACAGGGCAAACTATGGCTACACCTTC.

The sample holds many counts of this clonotype. The CDR3 protein is CASSKGDRQFF. The CDR3 nucleotides read TGTGCCAGCAGTAAGGGGGATAGGCAGTTCTTC. V usage is TRBV6-5 and J usage is TRBJ2-1; TRBD1 might be the D (6 bases). Trimming took 5 bases from V and 12 from J, leaving 11 bases between them. CDR3 length: 11 amino acids. Germline CDR1 reads MNHEY; CDR2 reads SVGAGI.

At least ten counts were recorded for this clonotype. The chain couples TRBV10-3 to TRBJ2-7, with 8 bases that match TRBD1. Trimming cost V 4 bases and J 6 bases; bases outside gene matches: 2. CDR1 ENHRY and CDR2 SYGVKD come from the germline V gene. The CDR3 has 12 amino acids. The CDR3 DNA is TGTGCCATCAGTGGACAGGGGATCGAGCAGTACTTC. Translation gives CAISGQGIEQYF.

In this sample, this clonotype turned up many times. The genes are TRBV4-2 and TRBJ2-1; 7 bases are shared with TRBD2. Trimming removed 1 base from V and 2 bases from J; junction bases left unmatched: 5. Germline V CDR1 and CDR2: LGHNA, YNFKEQ. The CDR3 has 16 residues. CDR3 sequence: CASSQALAEAYNEQFF. The CDR3 DNA is TGTGCCAGCAGCCAAGCCCTAGCGGAGGCCTACAATGAGCAGTTCTTC.

The gene calls are TRBV4-3 and TRBJ1-5; D uncertain. Between the trimmed V and J ends, which lost 1 base and 3 bases, there was a span of 7 bases. The CDR3 spans 14 residues. Germline-derived CDR1 and CDR2 are LGHNA and YSLEER. The CDR3 DNA follows: TGCGCCAGCAGCCAAGGGGTTGTCAATCAGCCCCAGCATTTT. It translates to CASSQGVVNQPQHF.

The sample holds many counts of this clonotype. The V call is TRBV9, the J call TRBJ1-2, with a weak D call TRBD1 (5 bases). Germline V gives CDR1 SGDLS, CDR2 YYNGEE. Deletions cut 0 bases from V and 7 bases from J, with 7 bases between. CDR3 length equals 12 residues. CDR3 residues: CASSVGGGGYTF. CDR3 coding DNA: TGTGCCAGCAGCGTAGGGGGCGGTGGCTACACCTTC.

This chain connects TRBV7-2 to TRBJ2-3; 16 bases are a match to TRBD2. The length of the CDR3 is 18 residues. CDR1 is SGHTA and CDR2 is FQGNSA in the germline V gene. With 0 bases clipped from V and 8 bases from J, the junction kept 8 bases outside the gene matches. CDR3 nucleotide sequence: TGTGCCAGCAGCTTAGCGGCCGGGACTAGCGGGGGGGAGGCTACGCAGTATTTT. Amino acids: CASSLAAGTSGGEATQYF.

This clonotype has more than one count but fewer than ten. The gene calls are TRBV7-2 and TRBJ2-2; D tentatively reads TRBD1 or TRBD2 (5 bases each). The germline V gene has CDR1 SGHTA and CDR2 FQGNSA. V lost 5 bases and J 4 bases, leaving 17 bases between the germline ends. The CDR3 runs 16 residues. In DNA form, the CDR3 reads TGTGCCAGCAGCGGGACCGGGACCCCGAGCACCGGGGAGCTGTTTTTT. Protein: CASSGTGTPSTGELFF.

This clonotype showed up many times. The rearrangement joins TRBV12-3 or TRBV12-4 to TRBJ2-7; D is ambiguous. The CDR3 sequence is 13 residues long. V was shortened by 6 bases and J by 0 bases, with 9 bases between the two germline ends. The CDR3 sequence is CASSRGLSYEQYF. CDR3 in DNA: TGTGCCAGCAGCCGAGGCCTCTCCTACGAGCAGTACTTC.